This T cell receptor (beta chain) derives from a study of blood T cells in healthy people across ages. Study results and limitations: Nothing was known about donor CMV status, and this possibly confounded expanded clonotype changes. Older age went with lower TCR beta diversity per million T cells, in a roughly linear way.

About 10 milliliters of peripheral blood were drawn from each donor. Sample-barcoded 5' priming and a J-beta primer mix drove a second PCR of about 6 to 11 cycles. TCRdb independently ran MiXCR on the 5' RACE reads; one entry per CDR3 protein. This table holds more than 550,000 distinct CDR3 sequences, approximately 21% found once. CDR1 is LNHNV, CDR2 YYDKDF, per germline (reference sequence). Trimming took off 0 bases at V and 8 bases at J, with 10 bases between the two ends. This CDR3 comprises 14 residues. Only a few counts were recorded for this clonotype. What it binds is unknown. This sequence originates from a man in his 70s in good health. The chain carries TRBV15 and TRBJ1-4; D unclear. Specimen: blood. The CDR3 protein is CATSRDRGMEKLFF. In DNA form, the CDR3 reads TGTGCCACCAGCAGAGATCGGGGAATGGAAAAACTGTTTTTT.